The rows below give T cell receptor beta chains drawn from one sample of a study of CXCR3-negative and CXCR3-positive naive CD8 T cells. TCRdb reprocessed the 5' RACE reads, keeping one entry per CDR3 protein, no DNA. Recorded for this sample: roughly 41,000 distinct CDR3 sequences. The sample comprised memory CD8+ T cells from blood. Receptors originate from a human donor in good health. Some clones in this sample may be carry-over from other donors' samples. The CDR3 runs from the conserved cysteine through the conserved F or W. Clone size is not always given. Where it is, it says once, few, many or a class for expanded clones.

v_gene	abundance	len	j_gene	CDR3aa
TRBV7-8	-	12	TRBJ2-1	CASSSSPNEQFF
TRBV7-3	-	16	TRBJ2-1	CASSSLAGSSYNEQFF
TRBV2	-	14	TRBJ2-7	CAISLADSSYEQYF
TRBV6-6	-	14	TRBJ1-6	CASSYRTGDSPLHF
TRBV20-1	-	15	TRBJ1-5	CSARAAQGANQPQHF
TRBV15	-	13	TRBJ1-1	CATSRDRGSEAFF
TRBV25-1	-	13	TRBJ1-2	CASSDGQGGGYTF
TRBV5-1	-	15	TRBJ2-7	CASSFKAGTSGEQYF
TRBV7-9	-	15	TRBJ2-2	CASSSTGANTGELFF
TRBV29-1	-	14	TRBJ2-3	CSSGVAGEADTQYF
TRBV14	medium-sized	17	TRBJ1-4	CASSQGLAGGSHEKLFF
TRBV12-3/TRBV12-4	-	14	TRBJ1-1	CASSRGGGNTEAFF
TRBV4-3	-	14	TRBJ2-7	CASSQDPRGNEQYF
TRBV7-2	-	15	TRBJ2-7	CASSLASGTGYEQYF
TRBV29-1	-	14	TRBJ2-2	CSVAGTDNTGELFF
TRBV2	-	13	TRBJ1-2	CASSERGFYGYTF
TRBV9	-	18	TRBJ2-1	CASSPQPSAGGPRNEQFF
TRBV29-1	-	15	TRBJ2-5	CSVRGSGGAWETQYF
TRBV10-3	-	14	TRBJ2-7	CAISESTDSYEQYF
TRBV14	-	14	TRBJ2-2	CASGSQGTGGELFF
TRBV12-3/TRBV12-4	-	16	TRBJ2-2	CASSSGLAANTGELFF
TRBV11-3	medium-sized	18	TRBJ2-1	CASSSGLAGGPLYNEQFF